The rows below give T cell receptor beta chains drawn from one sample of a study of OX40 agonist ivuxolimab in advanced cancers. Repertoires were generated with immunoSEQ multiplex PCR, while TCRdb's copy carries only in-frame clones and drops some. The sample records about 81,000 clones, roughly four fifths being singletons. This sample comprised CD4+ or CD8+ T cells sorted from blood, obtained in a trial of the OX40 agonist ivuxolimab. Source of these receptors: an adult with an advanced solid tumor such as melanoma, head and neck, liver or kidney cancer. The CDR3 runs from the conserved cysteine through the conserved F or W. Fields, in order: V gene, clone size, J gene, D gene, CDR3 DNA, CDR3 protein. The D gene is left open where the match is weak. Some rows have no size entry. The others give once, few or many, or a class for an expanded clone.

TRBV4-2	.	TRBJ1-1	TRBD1	TGTGCCAGCAGCCTACGCAGGGGGGGGGAAACTGAAGCTTTCTTT	CASSLRRGGETEAFF
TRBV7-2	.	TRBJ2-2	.	TGTGCCAGCAGCTTCCGGGAGCACGGGGAGCTGTTTTTT	CASSFREHGELFF
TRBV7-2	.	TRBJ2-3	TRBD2	TGTGCCAGCAGCTTAGAGGGACGGGGGGGCCGCTCAGATACGCAGTATTTT	CASSLEGRGGRSDTQYF
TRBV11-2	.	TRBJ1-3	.	TGTGCCAGCAGCTTTTCCGGTTCGGGGTCAACCACCTCGCCATATTTT	CASSFSGSGSTTSPYF
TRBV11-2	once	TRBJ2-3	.	TGTGCCAGCGAGAGGGGGAGCACAGATACGCAGTATTTT	CASERGSTDTQYF
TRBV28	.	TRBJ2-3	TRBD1	TGTGCCAGCAGTTTAAGGACAGGGAGCACAGATACGCAGTATTTT	CASSLRTGSTDTQYF
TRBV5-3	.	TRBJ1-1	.	TGTGCCAGAACCGATGGACACCCCGGAGGCACTGAAGCTTTCTTT	CARTDGHPGGTEAFF
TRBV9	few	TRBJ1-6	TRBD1	TGTGCCAGCAGCGCTGGTACCGGGACAGAGAATTCACCCCTCCACTTT	CASSAGTGTENSPLHF
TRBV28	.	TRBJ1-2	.	TGTGCCAGCACTTCCGTGGGGGGGATTCTATATGGCTACACCTTC	CASTSVGGILYGYTF
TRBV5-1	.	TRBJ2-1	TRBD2	TGCGCCAGCAGCTTGGGAGCGGGAGGTGCGGGCAATGAGCAGTTCTTC	CASSLGAGGAGNEQFF
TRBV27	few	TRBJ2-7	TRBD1	TGTGCCAGCAGTTCGGGACAGGGGTTAGAAAGGGACGAGCAGTACTTC	CASSSGQGLERDEQYF
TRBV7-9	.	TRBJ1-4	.	TGTGCCAGCAGCTTAGCCGGGACCGACAATGAAAAACTGTTTTTT	CASSLAGTDNEKLFF
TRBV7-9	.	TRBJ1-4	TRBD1	TGTGCCAGCAGTCAATCCGGGACAGGTTGGGAAAAACTGTTTTTT	CASSQSGTGWEKLFF
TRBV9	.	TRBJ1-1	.	TGTGCCAGCAGCGTAGGGATCTTTGGCACTGAAGCTTTCTTT	CASSVGIFGTEAFF
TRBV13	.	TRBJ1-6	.	TGTGCCAGCAGCTTTGGGGGGCGCGGTAATTCACCCCTCCACTTT	CASSFGGRGNSPLHF
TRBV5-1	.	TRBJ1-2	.	TGCGCCAGCAGATACCGGTTAGCTAACTATGGCTACACCTTC	CASRYRLANYGYTF
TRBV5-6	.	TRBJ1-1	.	TGTGCCAGCAGCTTCGTAAGGGCTGAAGCTTTCTTT	CASSFVRAEAFF